The 28 T cell receptor beta chains below all came from one sample that was sequenced in a study of T cells in Graves' hyperthyroidism and ophthalmopathy. The source material, RNA transcripts, was used to amplify TCR beta CDR3 regions. The HTBI primer set served for first-round RT-PCR of the TCR CDR3. TCRdb ran MiXCR on the multiplex PCR reads and lists one entry per CDR3 protein. The data contain about 690,000 distinct CDR3 sequences, roughly a sixth of them singletons. Sequences were obtained from blood. These receptors were taken from a man between 45 and 60 years old with Graves' hyperthyroidism.

This clonotype was detected many times. This sequence joins TRBV7-8 and TRBJ2-1; 10 bases align to TRBD1. The V gene end was trimmed by 3 bases and the J gene end by 4 bases; junction bases not matched to a gene: 12. In germline, CDR1 is SGHVS, CDR2 FQNEAQ. The CDR3 extends over 18 amino acids. Here the CDR3 DNA reads TGTGCCAGCAGCTTCTTTATCCCGGGACAGGGGCGTTACAATGAGCAGTTCTTC. Translation: CASSFFIPGQGRYNEQFF.

The chain employs TRBV10-2 and TRBJ2-1, with 8 bases lining up with TRBD2. The CDR3 loop spans 15 amino acids. V lost 3 bases to trimming and J lost 8 bases; unmatched junction nucleotides: 9. The germline V gene has CDR1 WSHSY and CDR2 SAAADI. This CDR3 is CASSEFFEAGDEQFF. The CDR3 nucleotides read TGCGCCAGCAGTGAATTTTTCGAAGCGGGGGATGAGCAGTTCTTC.

This clonotype showed up many times. V gene TRBV18 combines with J gene TRBJ1-6, with D possibly being TRBD1 (6 bases). The V end was cut by 4 bases, the J end by 6 bases, with 10 bases between. The CDR3 spans 14 residues. The germline CDR1 and CDR2 sequences are KGHSH and LQKENI. CDR3 protein: CASSRTAVNSPLHF. CDR3 coding DNA: TGTGCCAGCTCACGGACAGCTGTTAATTCACCCCTCCACTTT.

The chain couples TRBV27 to TRBJ2-7; 9 bases fit TRBD1. Looked up from germline, CDR1 is MNHEY and CDR2 is SMNVEV (reference sequence). This CDR3 region has 14 residues. The trim removed 10 bases at V and 4 bases at J, leaving 11 bases unmatched. Written as DNA, the CDR3 is TGTGCCACCCGACAGGGGGAAGGTCTATACGAGCAGTACTTC. Encoded protein: CATRQGEGLYEQYF.

J is TRBJ2-1 and V is TRBV6-1; D possibly uses TRBD1 or TRBD2 (5 bases each). The CDR3 contains 14 residues. Deletions cut 6 bases from V and 9 bases from J, with 18 bases between. CDR1 is MNHNS, CDR2 SASEGT, per germline. CDR3 nucleotide sequence: TGTGCCAGCAGAGACCCACTAGGGGTGGGTGAGCAGTTCTTC. Translated: CASRDPLGVGEQFF.

This clonotype was picked up many times. The chain links TRBV7-2 to TRBJ2-7, with a tentative D call TRBD1 (5 bases). Germline V gives CDR1 SGHTA, CDR2 FQGNSA. The ends were cut back, 2 bases at V and 7 bases at J, with 18 bases in the middle. CDR3 length: 15 amino acids. The DNA for the CDR3 is TGTGCCAGCAGCTTAAATTGGCGCCAGGGTCTTGAGCAGTACTTC. Translating it yields CASSLNWRQGLEQYF.

This chain joins TRBV24-1 and TRBJ2-2, with 8 bases fitting TRBD2. Germline V lookup: CDR1 KGHDR, CDR2 SFDVKD. Unmatched junction bases numbered 7, after V lost 9 bases and J lost 5 bases. The CDR3 length is 14 residues. CDR3 sequence: CATERERNTGELFF. The DNA for the CDR3 is TGTGCCACCGAGCGGGAGAGAAATACCGGGGAGCTGTTTTTT.

This clonotype has at least ten counts. The chain employs TRBV25-1 and TRBJ1-2, with a possible D match to TRBD1 (5 bases). This CDR3 has 14 amino acids. Trimming cost V 2 bases and J 4 bases, with 11 bases left between them. The germline CDR1 and CDR2 sequences are MGHDK and SYGVNS. Written as DNA, the CDR3 is TGTGCCAGCAGTGAACGGGGACGGTTCTATGGCTACACCTTC. It codes for CASSERGRFYGYTF.

The V call is TRBV7-2, the J call TRBJ1-3; D is possibly TRBD1 (5 bases). Trimming stripped 2 bases from V and 0 bases from J, with 8 bases between. The CDR3 loop spans 15 amino acids. Germline CDR1 SGHTA, CDR2 FQGNSA. The CDR3 loop is CASSLIRGSGNTIYF. DNA of the CDR3: TGTGCCAGCAGCTTAATAAGGGGCTCTGGAAACACCATATATTTT.

This sequence joins TRBV7-9 and TRBJ2-7; D perhaps matches TRBD2 (5 bases). The V gene lost 3 bases and the J gene lost 2 bases, with 14 bases spanning the gap. The CDR3 has 15 residues. Germline V gene data show CDR1 as SEHNR and CDR2 as FQNEAQ (reference sequence). CDR3 DNA: TGTGCCAGCAGCTTCGAGGGTCTGAGTACCTACGAGCAGTACTTC. As protein: CASSFEGLSTYEQYF.

This clonotype was found many times. The germline gene is not matched at one end of the junction; a read error may be the cause. The chain is built from TRBV12-3 or TRBV12-4 and TRBJ2-6; D remains ambiguous. The CDR3 is 15 residues long. The CDR3 DNA is TGTGCCAGCAGCCGAACCTTGGCTGGAGCCAACGTCCTGACTTTC. Amino acid sequence: CASSRTLAGANVLTF.

This clonotype turned up a few times. The chain links TRBV25-1 to TRBJ2-1; 8 positions match TRBD2. Germline assignment: CDR1 MGHDK and CDR2 SYGVNS. V gave up 1 base and J gave up 0 bases; unmatched junction bases: 8. This CDR3 spans 18 amino acids. The CDR3 bases are TGTGCCAGCAGTGAATTCGCGGGGGGAAAGAGCTCCTACAATGAGCAGTTCTTC. Translating it yields CASSEFAGGKSSYNEQFF.

This clonotype was recorded many times. The chain uses TRBV7-2 and TRBJ2-1, with 8 bases lining up with TRBD2. The germline gives CDR1 SGHTA, CDR2 FQGNSA. Trimming cost V 5 bases and J 0 bases; bases outside gene matches: 18. The CDR3 has 20 amino acids. CDR3 nucleotide sequence: TGTGCCAGCAGCCCCGGAGGGCTAGCGGGCAGAATGGGCTCCTACAATGAGCAGTTCTTC. It yields the protein CASSPGGLAGRMGSYNEQFF.

With respect to this clonotype: A much larger clone is a single base away; this may be a read error. The chain recombines TRBV11-2 with TRBJ1-2; D not certain. V was cut by 6 bases and J by 10 bases, with 15 bases left in between. The germline gives CDR1 SGHAT, CDR2 FQNNGV. This CDR3 is 12 amino acids long. The CDR3 sequence is CASSRDGFDYTF. For the CDR3, the DNA is TGTGCCAGCAGTAGAGATGGGTTTGACTACACCTTC.

The genes are TRBV10-3 and TRBJ2-7; 7 bases are shared with TRBD2. After removal of 5 bases from V and 2 bases from J, the junction contained 6 bases not matched to a gene. CDR3 size: 14 residues. The germline CDR1 and CDR2 sequences are ENHRY and SYGVKD. CDR3 residues: CAISSRLAPYEQYF. CDR3 DNA: TGTGCCATCAGTTCAAGACTAGCCCCCTACGAGCAGTACTTC.

This clonotype has at least ten counts. The chain carries TRBV7-2 and TRBJ1-4; no firm D call. CDR3 length equals 15 residues. The V gene lost 6 bases and the J gene lost 7 bases, with 18 bases spanning the gap. The V gene's germline CDR1 is SGHTA and CDR2 FQGNSA. The CDR3 DNA is TGTGCCAGCAGTCTGTCCCGGGGTGCAGGTGAAAAACTGTTTTTT. Residues: CASSLSRGAGEKLFF.

The J gene is TRBJ2-2, the V gene TRBV20-1, with D perhaps matching TRBD1 (8 bases). The V gene's germline CDR1 is DFQATT and CDR2 SNEGSKA (reference sequence). The CDR3 is 15 residues long. The ends were cut back, 2 bases at V and 5 bases at J, with 15 bases in the middle. Here the CDR3 DNA reads TGCAGTGCTAGACCGAACAGGGGGGGGACCGGGGAGCTGTTTTTT. Translating gives CSARPNRGGTGELFF.

This clonotype has only a few counts. The chain has TRBV6-1 and TRBJ2-2, with 10 bases aligning to TRBD1. Germline V gene sequence: CDR1 MNHNS, CDR2 SASEGT. This CDR3 contains 16 residues. Losses at the gene ends were 6 bases for V and 7 bases for J; bases not matched to a gene: 11. CDR3 residues: CASSTRDRGHSGELFF. For the CDR3, the DNA is TGTGCCAGCAGCACCCGAGACAGGGGGCACAGCGGGGAGCTGTTTTTT.

This clonotype was seen a handful of times. The chain has TRBV6-1 and TRBJ2-1; the match to TRBD1 covers 9 bases. The CDR3 runs 14 residues. CDR1 is MNHNS, CDR2 SASEGT, per germline. Trimming removed 5 bases from V and 10 bases from J; junction bases left unmatched: 9. CDR3 sequence reads: CASSWTGEYDEQFF. CDR3 nucleotide sequence: TGTGCCAGCAGTTGGACAGGGGAATACGACGAGCAGTTCTTC.

The chain couples TRBV2 to TRBJ2-2; TRBD1 matches at 7 bases. The CDR3 consists of 14 residues. Trimming cost V 3 bases and J 4 bases; bases outside gene matches: 2. CDR1 is SNHLY, CDR2 FYNNEI, per germline. Here the CDR3 reads CASSDTGVTGELFF. DNA for the CDR3: TGTGCCAGCAGTGATACAGGGGTCACCGGGGAGCTGTTTTTT.

V is TRBV4-3 and J is TRBJ1-1; 12 bases fit TRBD1. Losses at the gene ends were 7 bases for V and 5 bases for J; bases not matched to a gene: 11. This CDR3 contains 16 residues. Germline assignment: CDR1 LGHNA and CDR2 YSLEER. As DNA, the CDR3 is TGCGCCAGCACACCGGGACAGGGGGCCTGGGGTACTGAAGCTTTCTTT. Its protein is CASTPGQGAWGTEAFF.

This clonotype was seen a handful of times. The J gene is TRBJ1-2, the V gene TRBV12-3 or TRBV12-4; D gene ambiguous. This CDR3 contains 13 residues. Trimming removed 2 bases from V and 4 bases from J, with 8 bases in between. In DNA form, the CDR3 reads TGTGCCAGCAGTTTATACTTGGCCTATGGCTACACCTTC. Residues: CASSLYLAYGYTF.

Ten or more counts support this clonotype. The V and J genes are TRBV11-2 and TRBJ1-2, with unresolved D. V was cut by 5 bases and J by 5 bases, with 9 bases left in between. The CDR3 length is 12 residues. CDR1 is SGHAT, CDR2 FQNNGV, per germline. CDR3 loop: CASSDDTYGYTF. The DNA for the CDR3 is TGTGCCAGCAGCGACGACACATATGGCTACACCTTC.

This clonotype appeared a few times. The chain couples TRBV19 to TRBJ1-2; D not certain. Germline CDR1 and CDR2: LNHDA and SQIVND (reference sequence). The length of the CDR3 is 15 residues. The germline V and J ends were trimmed by 4 bases and 4 bases, with 16 bases remaining between them. CDR3 bases: TGTGCCAGTAGTAAGAAACCGGACGGGGTCTATGGCTACACCTTC. Protein product: CASSKKPDGVYGYTF. The whole variable domain, filled in from reference TRBV19 and TRBJ1-2, reads DGGITQSPKYLFRKEGQNVTLSCEQNLNHDAMYWYRQDPGQGLRLIYYSQIVNDFQKGDIAEGYSVSREKKESFPLTVTSAQKNPTAFYLCASSKKPDGVYGYTFGSGTRLTVV.

The chain links TRBV4-3 to TRBJ1-5; weak D call: TRBD1 (6 bases). Germline lookup yields CDR1 LGHNA and CDR2 YSLEER. The ends were cut back, 1 base at V and 0 bases at J, with 16 bases in the middle. The CDR3 sequence is 18 residues long. CDR3 residues: CASSQVSSGVYSNQPQHF. The DNA of the CDR3 is TGCGCCAGCAGCCAAGTATCGTCAGGGGTATATAGCAATCAGCCCCAGCATTTT.

This clonotype appeared many times. This sequence joins TRBV5-1 and TRBJ2-7, with D maybe TRBD2 (5 bases). Germline CDR1 reads SGHRS; CDR2 reads YFSETQ. The CDR3 length is 14 residues. V lost 5 bases and J 7 bases, leaving 19 bases between the germline ends. The CDR3 nucleotides read TGCGCCAGCAGTTTGCGGGTCGGCGGTCGAGAGCAGTACTTC. The encoded protein is CASSLRVGGREQYF.

The J gene is TRBJ2-7, the V gene TRBV3-1; D is undetermined. From germline, CDR1 is LGHDT and CDR2 YNNKEL (reference sequence). V lost 4 bases and J 5 bases, leaving 9 bases between the germline ends. There are 12 residues in the CDR3. CDR3 amino acids: CASSLNFNEQYF. The CDR3 coding sequence is TGTGCCAGCAGCCTAAACTTCAACGAGCAGTACTTC.

In its sample, this clonotype was seen a few times. The chain combines TRBV20-1 with TRBJ2-7; perhaps D is TRBD1 or TRBD2 (6 bases each). The germline V gene has CDR1 DFQATT and CDR2 SNEGSKA (reference sequence). V was trimmed by 7 bases and J by 2 bases, leaving 15 bases between them. The CDR3 has 13 residues. CDR3 region: CSGIRGDAYEQYF. As DNA, the CDR3 is TGCAGTGGTATTAGGGGGGACGCCTACGAGCAGTACTTC.